This TCR beta chain was documented in a study of T-cell reconstitution after alpha-beta-depleted transplantation in children. Unique molecular identifiers tagged the TCRbeta library. TCRdb used MiXCR to reprocess the PCR reads, holding one entry per CDR3 protein. This sample carries 190,000 or so distinct CDR3 sequences, roughly 15% of them seen once, and the ten largest clones take 13%. The ends were cut back, 5 bases at V and 0 bases at J, with 14 bases in the middle. The length of the CDR3 is 15 residues. CDR1 SEHNR and CDR2 FQNEAQ come from the germline V gene (reference sequence). This clonotype was recorded at least ten times.

The chain links TRBV7-9 to TRBJ2-7; D may be TRBD1 (6 bases). Source: PBMCs from the stem cell graft donor, taken from the stem cell graft. This clonotype was sampled from a human donor who donated a stem cell graft to a child with acute lymphoblastic leukemia. The CDR3 coding sequence is TGTGCCAGCAGCGGAAACCGGGACAACTCCTACGAGCAGTACTTC. It specifies CASSGNRDNSYEQYF.